The 20 T cell receptor beta chains reported below all come from one sample, sequenced in a study of blood T cell repertoires in COVID-19. Libraries were prepared by immunoSEQ multiplex PCR; TCRdb keeps only in-frame clonotypes and omits some of them. Of fewer than 200,000 clones in the sample, 78% were seen once. The sample comprised PBMCs or T cells enriched from blood (not recorded which). These TCRs come from a woman in her fifties or sixties who had recovered from COVID-19.

The chain recombines TRBV28 with TRBJ1-2; D possibly corresponds to TRBD1 (6 bases). The CDR3 totals 15 residues. With 3 bases removed from V and 5 bases from J, the gap between germline ends came to 16 bases. Germline values: CDR1 MDHEN, CDR2 SYDVKM. CDR3 loop: CASSLRQEFGYGYTF. The CDR3 nucleotides read TGTGCCAGCAGTTTGAGACAGGAGTTCGGGTATGGCTACACCTTC.

The CDR3 sequence is CASSQLHNTEAFF. CDR3 sequence (DNA): TGCGCCAGCAGCCAATTACATAACACTGAAGCTTTCTTT. The chain is built from TRBV4-1 and TRBJ1-1; D remains unclear. V was cut by 2 bases and J by 2 bases, with 6 bases left in between. Per the germline V gene, CDR1 is MGHRA and CDR2 is YSYEKL. The CDR3 is 13 residues long.

This CDR3 reads CASSPGLASYEQYF. CDR3 DNA sequence: TGTGCCAGCAGCCCCGGGCTAGCGAGTTACGAGCAGTACTTC. The rearrangement uses TRBV9 and TRBJ2-7; the D gene is possibly TRBD2 (6 bases). V was trimmed by 4 bases and J by 4 bases, leaving 15 bases between them. Germline lookup yields CDR1 SGDLS and CDR2 YYNGEE. CDR3 length equals 14 residues.

The V gene is TRBV19, the J gene TRBJ2-1, with a tentative D call TRBD1 (6 bases). CDR3 length: 16 amino acids. Germline V lookup: CDR1 LNHDA, CDR2 SQIVND (reference sequence). V lost 6 bases and J lost 7, with 22 bases in between. The CDR3 here is CASSLKQGRLGNEQFF. The CDR3 DNA sequence: TGTGCCAGTAGCCTAAAGCAGGGGCGGCTAGGTAATGAGCAGTTCTTC.

In nucleotides, the CDR3 is TGTGCCAGCGCGCGGGAGGAAAATCAGCCCCAGCATTTT. Its protein is CASAREENQPQHF. The gene calls are TRBV6-4 and TRBJ1-5; D is uncertain. The CDR3 has 13 residues. Germline V gives CDR1 MRHNA, CDR2 SNTAGT. The V and J ends lost 8 bases and 4 bases respectively, with 12 bases between them.

The CDR3 DNA sequence: TGTGCCAGCAGAAGACAGGGGGCCGGTCAGCCCCAGCATTTT. It translates to CASRRQGAGQPQHF. This chain joins TRBV27 and TRBJ1-5, with 10 bases that match TRBD1. With 6 bases clipped from V and 6 bases from J, the junction kept 5 bases outside the gene matches. Germline V gene sequence: CDR1 MNHEY, CDR2 SMNVEV (reference sequence). The CDR3 has 14 amino acids.

The chain has TRBV9 and TRBJ2-7, with TRBD2 matching 7 bases. CDR3 size: 14 residues. The J segment lost 2 bases and the V segment lost 4 bases, leaving 6 bases of the junction unmatched. CDR1 SGDLS and CDR2 YYNGEE come from the germline V gene. Written as DNA, the CDR3 is TGTGCCAGCAGCCCGCGGGACTACCCCTACGAGCAGTACTTC. Translated: CASSPRDYPYEQYF. The whole variable domain, filled in from reference TRBV9 and TRBJ2-7, reads DSGVTQTPKHLITATGQRVTLRCSPRSGDLSVYWYQQSLDQGLQFLIQYYNGEERAKGNILERFSAQQFPDLHSELNLSSLELGDSALYFCASSPRDYPYEQYFGPGTRLTVT.

V usage is TRBV2 and J usage is TRBJ1-5; 7 bases align to TRBD1. The length of the CDR3 is 18 residues. The V segment lost 0 bases and the J segment 3 bases; nucleotides outside the gene matches: 11. Germline loops: CDR1 SNHLY, CDR2 FYNNEI. The CDR3 DNA is TGTGCCAGCAGTGAAGCGCGACAGGGCCTATGGGACAATCAGCCCCAGCATTTT. Residues: CASSEARQGLWDNQPQHF.

The CDR3 is CASQKGDTGYEQYF. The CDR3 nucleotides are TGTGCCAGTCAGAAGGGGGACACGGGCTACGAGCAGTACTTC. V and J are TRBV19 and TRBJ2-7, with a weak D call TRBD1 (6 bases). The CDR3 has 14 residues. CDR1 is LNHDA, CDR2 SQIVND, per germline (reference sequence). Trimming took off 8 bases at V and 3 bases at J, with 17 bases between the two ends.

This clone was counted between two and nine times. V and J are TRBV7-8 and TRBJ2-1; D ambiguous. The CDR3 is 15 residues long. CDR1 is SGHVS, CDR2 FQNEAQ, per germline. The V and J ends lost 1 base and 6 bases respectively, with 13 bases between them. The CDR3 DNA reads as TGTGCCAGCAGCTTAGGGCTAGTCTCTGCCAATGAGCAGTTCTTC. Protein sequence: CASSLGLVSANEQFF.

This clone was seen a single time. The rearrangement joins TRBV28 to TRBJ1-1; TRBD1 is a possible D gene (6 bases). Germline V lookup: CDR1 MDHEN, CDR2 SYDVKM. The CDR3 runs to 14 residues. Trimming stripped 5 bases from V and 6 bases from J, with 16 bases between. In nucleotides, the CDR3 is TGTGCCAGCAGTGGATACAGGGAAATGGCTGAAGCTTTCTTT. This sequence encodes CASSGYREMAEAFF. The full variable domain, in which reference TRBV28 and TRBJ1-1 provide the parts outside the CDR3, is DVKVTQSSRYLVKRTGEKVFLECVQDMDHENMFWYRQDPGLGLRLIYFSYDVKMKEKGDIPEGYSVSREKKERFSLILESASTNQTSMYLCASSGYREMAEAFFGQGTRLTVV.

The chain uses TRBV18 and TRBJ1-2; D may be TRBD1 (6 bases). Trimming took off 3 bases at V and 1 base at J, with 6 bases between the two ends. From germline, CDR1 is KGHSH and CDR2 LQKENI. The CDR3 runs 13 residues. CDR3: CASSPDSNYGYTF. The CDR3, as DNA: TGTGCCAGCTCACCGGACAGTAACTATGGCTACACCTTC.

The CDR3 loop is CAISGGLVGGVSYNEQFF. In nucleotides, the CDR3 is TGTGCCATCAGTGGGGGGTTGGTGGGAGGGGTCTCCTACAATGAGCAGTTCTTC. This chain connects TRBV10-3 to TRBJ2-1, with TRBD2 matching 7 bases. The CDR3 length is 18 residues. With V trimmed by 4 bases and J by 0 bases, 12 bases remained unmatched. Germline CDR1 is ENHRY and CDR2 is SYGVKD.

CDR3 region: CASSLAGGSYEQYF. CDR3 nucleotides: TGTGCCAGCAGCTTGGCGGGGGGGAGCTACGAGCAGTACTTC. The rearrangement joins TRBV5-6 to TRBJ2-7; 8 bases line up with TRBD2. Germline V gene sequence: CDR1 SGHDT, CDR2 YYEEEE. The length of the CDR3 is 14 residues. With V trimmed by 0 bases and J by 3 bases, 2 bases remained unmatched.

The V and J genes are TRBV5-1 and TRBJ2-5; perhaps TRBD2 as D (6 bases). The CDR3 is 15 amino acids. CDR1 is SGHRS, CDR2 YFSETQ, per germline. V was trimmed by 0 bases and J by 4 bases, leaving 13 bases between them. CDR3: CASSLDGTGIETQYF. The CDR3, as DNA: TGCGCCAGCAGCTTGGACGGGACTGGGATAGAGACCCAGTACTTC.

The chain combines TRBV5-1 with TRBJ2-7; 7 bases are a match to TRBD2. After removal of 4 bases from V and 3 bases from J, the junction contained 4 bases not matched to a gene. Germline V gene sequence: CDR1 SGHRS, CDR2 YFSETQ. The CDR3 sequence is 13 residues long. The DNA of the CDR3 is TGCGCCAGCAGCCAGGGAGGGTACTACGAGCAGTACTTC. This encodes CASSQGGYYEQYF.

The rearrangement uses TRBV6-6 and TRBJ2-7; 9 bases are shared with TRBD1. CDR3 length equals 15 residues. CDR1 is MNHNY, CDR2 SVGAGI, per germline (reference sequence). V lost 6 bases to trimming and J lost 4 bases; unmatched junction nucleotides: 10. CDR3 amino acids: CASSPGGTGKYEQYF. The CDR3 nucleotides read TGTGCCAGCAGCCCCGGCGGGACAGGGAAATACGAGCAGTACTTC.

This chain joins TRBV15 and TRBJ2-2, with 10 bases matching TRBD2. The V gene's germline CDR1 is LNHNV and CDR2 YYDKDF (reference sequence). This CDR3 region has 17 residues. V lost 0 bases to trimming and J lost 5 bases; unmatched junction nucleotides: 6. The CDR3 region is CATSRDASGSLTGELFF. In DNA, the CDR3 is TGTGCCACCAGCAGAGACGCTAGCGGGAGTTTAACCGGGGAGCTGTTTTTT.

This clone has just one count. The V call is TRBV27, the J call TRBJ1-2, with D perhaps TRBD1 (6 bases). V was clipped by 6 bases and J by 4 bases, with 12 bases between them. CDR3 length: 13 amino acids. In germline, CDR1 is MNHEY, CDR2 SMNVEV (reference sequence). In DNA, the CDR3 is TGTGCCAGCAGATACAGGGAGGGCTATGGCTACACCTTC. Its translation: CASRYREGYGYTF.

This clone has just one count. This chain uses TRBV9 with TRBJ1-1; D gene uncertain. The CDR3 extends over 14 amino acids. From germline, CDR1 is SGDLS and CDR2 YYNGEE. Between the trimmed V and J ends, which lost 0 bases and 7 bases, there was a span of 13 bases. Written as DNA, the CDR3 is TGTGCCAGCAGCGTAGGAGAGCGGCCCATTGAAGCTTTCTTT. It encodes CASSVGERPIEAFF.